Shown below are 23 T cell receptor beta chains from a single sample sequenced in a study of glioma-infiltrating T cells. TCR alpha and beta CDR3 regions were amplified from RNA using iRepertoire nested multiplex PCR. TCRdb re-derived calls from the multiplex PCR reads in MiXCR, one entry per CDR3 protein. The table shows around 390,000 distinct CDR3 sequences, with about two fifths occurring only once. Material for sequencing was glioma tissue, nonneoplastic brain tissue, or PBMCs (not recorded which). These receptor sequences come from a human donor with low-grade glioma or glioblastoma, undergoing nonglioma brain surgery, or in good health (not recorded which).

V and J are TRBV7-2 and TRBJ1-2; D possibly corresponds to TRBD1 (5 bases). Germline CDR1 SGHTA, CDR2 FQGNSA. The ends were cut back, 4 bases at V and 4 bases at J, with 7 bases in the middle. CDR3 length: 12 residues. CDR3 protein: CASSSDSYGYTF. For the CDR3, the DNA is TGTGCCAGCAGCTCTGACAGCTATGGCTACACCTTC. Using reference TRBV7-2 and TRBJ1-2 for the parts outside the CDR3, the full variable domain is GAGVSQSPSNKVTEKGKDVELRCDPISGHTALYWYRQSLGQGLEFLIYFQGNSAPDKSGLPSDRFSAERTGGSVSTLTIQRTQQEDSAVYLCASSSDSYGYTFGSGTRLTVV.

Note on this clonotype: A single base separates this from a much larger clone, so it may be a read error. The chain is built from TRBV27 and TRBJ2-1, with D perhaps TRBD2 (6 bases). In germline, CDR1 is MNHEY, CDR2 SMNVEV (reference sequence). Trimming removed 6 bases from V and 4 bases from J, with 16 bases in between. The CDR3 is 15 residues long. The CDR3, as DNA: TGTGCCAGCAGATCAAGGGCGGGGATATACAATGAGCAGTTCTTC. Its protein is CASRSRAGIYNEQFF.

This clonotype was found once. A much larger clone lies one base from this, so it may be a read error. V gene TRBV15 combines with J gene TRBJ1-5; D not resolved. Trimming stripped 3 bases from V and 3 bases from J, with 12 bases between. The CDR3 extends over 15 amino acids. Germline V gives CDR1 LNHNV, CDR2 YYDKDF (reference sequence). CDR3 coding DNA: TGTGCCACCAGCAGGGATAGGGTGTACAATCAGCCCCAGCATTTT. It is translated as CATSRDRVYNQPQHF.

Here the CDR3 reads CSAREGSRNEQYF. The CDR3 DNA follows: TGCAGTGCTAGAGAGGGGTCTAGGAACGAGCAGTACTTC. V usage is TRBV20-1 and J usage is TRBJ2-7; D gene uncertain. V shed 0 bases and J shed 5 bases, with 11 bases lying between them. Germline CDR1 DFQATT, CDR2 SNEGSKA (reference sequence). This CDR3 is built from 13 residues.

This rearrangement joins TRBV6-1 to TRBJ2-7; D ambiguous. The germline V gene encodes CDR1 MNHNS and CDR2 SASEGT. This CDR3 is 11 amino acids long. V gave up 8 bases and J gave up 4 bases, with 9 bases separating them. Here the CDR3 DNA reads TGTGCCAGCCCCGAAGGTTACGAGCAGTACTTC. Translating it yields CASPEGYEQYF.

The chain couples TRBV12-3 or TRBV12-4 to TRBJ1-1; D is uncertain. The CDR3 runs to 14 residues. Between the trimmed V and J ends, which lost 4 bases and 7 bases, there was a span of 16 bases. The CDR3 is CASSSREGSNEAFF. The CDR3 coding sequence is TGTGCCAGCAGTTCAAGAGAGGGATCAAATGAAGCTTTCTTT.

This clonotype was seen only once. The chain links TRBV6-2 or TRBV6-3 to TRBJ2-7; unclear D gene. Germline CDR1 is MNHEY and CDR2 is SVGEGT. The V gene lost 6 bases and the J gene lost 1 base, with 13 bases spanning the gap. The CDR3 contains 14 residues. The DNA for the CDR3 is TGTGCCAGCAGCCCTAAGCAAGGGTCCTACGAGCAGTACTTC. This gives the protein CASSPKQGSYEQYF.

This chain connects TRBV19 to TRBJ1-1, with D unclear. The CDR3 spans 11 residues. Deletions cut 8 bases from V and 2 bases from J, with 6 bases between. Germline V gene lookup returns CDR1 LNHDA and CDR2 SQIVND (reference sequence). DNA for the CDR3: TGTGCCAGTCGGTTTAACACTGAAGCTTTCTTT. Translated: CASRFNTEAFF.

With respect to this clonotype: With a much larger clone just one base away, this may be a read error. V gene TRBV6-2 or TRBV6-3 combines with J gene TRBJ2-7; 14 nucleotides agree with TRBD2. With 6 bases clipped from V and 7 bases from J, the junction kept 8 bases outside the gene matches. The CDR3 is 15 amino acids. Per germline, CDR1 MNHEY and CDR2 SVGEGT. In DNA, the CDR3 is TGTGCCAGCAGCCCGACTAGCGGGGGGGCCAATGAGCAGTACTTC. Translating it yields CASSPTSGGANEQYF.

V gene TRBV27 combines with J gene TRBJ2-1; 13 nucleotides line up with TRBD2. The germline CDR1 and CDR2 sequences are MNHEY and SMNVEV (reference sequence). After removal of 5 bases from V and 7 bases from J, the junction contained 5 bases not matched to a gene. The CDR3 has 15 residues. CDR3 sequence reads: CASSPGTSGKNEQFF. The CDR3 DNA sequence: TGTGCCAGCAGTCCCGGGACTAGCGGGAAGAATGAGCAGTTCTTC.

This chain uses TRBV28 with TRBJ1-6; D is uncertain. CDR1 and CDR2 from the germline V gene are MDHEN and SYDVKM. Trimming pared 6 bases from V and 3 bases from J, leaving 6 bases between. The CDR3 has 13 residues. CDR3 DNA sequence: TGTGCCAGCAGACGGGGCTATAATTCACCCCTCCACTTT. Protein: CASRRGYNSPLHF.

The chain carries TRBV2 and TRBJ1-1, with D uncertain. CDR1 and CDR2 (germline): SNHLY, FYNNEI. The ends were cut back, 8 bases at V and 0 bases at J, with 10 bases in the middle. This CDR3 comprises 13 residues. CDR3 amino acids: CASGVGMNTEAFF. CDR3 bases: TGTGCCAGCGGTGTGGGGATGAACACTGAAGCTTTCTTT.

The V call is TRBV29-1, the J call TRBJ2-1; TRBD2 aligns across 9 bases. CDR1 and CDR2 from the germline V gene are SQVTM and ANQGSEA. CDR3 size: 14 residues. With V trimmed by 1 base and J by 4 bases, 2 bases remained unmatched. This CDR3 reads CSVEGLAGYNEQFF. The CDR3 coding sequence is TGCAGCGTTGAAGGGCTAGCGGGGTACAATGAGCAGTTCTTC.

The rearrangement uses TRBV7-2 and TRBJ1-1; weak D call: TRBD1 (5 bases). CDR1 and CDR2 from the germline V gene are SGHTA and FQGNSA. Trimming removed 5 bases at V and 3 bases at J, with 10 bases between. The CDR3 runs to 13 residues. The CDR3 here is CASSQGAHTEAFF. DNA for the CDR3: TGTGCCAGCAGCCAAGGGGCTCACACTGAAGCTTTCTTT.

This clonotype was recorded a few times. The J gene is TRBJ2-1, the V gene TRBV6-1; D not resolved. Germline-derived CDR1 and CDR2 are MNHNS and SASEGT. The CDR3 spans 14 residues. Trimming pared 6 bases from V and 7 bases from J, leaving 16 bases between. This chain's CDR3 is CASSPGWFGNEQFF. The CDR3 DNA sequence: TGTGCCAGCAGCCCCGGTTGGTTCGGGAATGAGCAGTTCTTC.

For this clonotype: Given the absence of the conserved phenylalanine or tryptophan at the CDR3 end, a read error is likely. V and J are TRBV4-3 and TRBJ2-7; perhaps TRBD1 as D (5 bases). The CDR3 extends over 16 amino acids. Germline CDR1 is LGHNA and CDR2 is YSLEER. The V end lost 4 bases, the J end lost 0 bases, and 16 bases lay between the germline ends. Here the CDR3 DNA reads TGCGCCAGCAGCCCAAGGGGATGGTTAAACTCCTACGAGCAGTACTAC. Translating it yields CASSPRGWLNSYEQYY.

In this sample, this clonotype turned up a few times. The chain has TRBV28 and TRBJ2-7; D is possibly TRBD2 (6 bases). Deletions cut 3 bases from V and 0 bases from J, with 12 bases between. Germline V gives CDR1 MDHEN, CDR2 SYDVKM. The CDR3 runs 15 residues. CDR3 loop: CASSFIGSISYEQYF. CDR3 nucleotides: TGTGCCAGCAGTTTTATCGGGAGTATCTCCTACGAGCAGTACTTC.

J is TRBJ2-1 and V is TRBV5-1, with D unclear. The CDR3 contains 14 residues. Germline CDR1 is SGHRS and CDR2 is YFSETQ. The V end was cut by 4 bases, the J end by 10 bases, with 18 bases between. The CDR3 sequence is CASSPPGPYEEQFF. The CDR3 nucleotides read TGCGCCAGCAGCCCCCCCGGGCCCTACGAAGAGCAGTTCTTC.

The rearrangement joins TRBV5-4 to TRBJ2-7, with 10 bases aligning to TRBD2. Trimming cost V 3 bases and J 5 bases; bases outside gene matches: 5. CDR1 is SGHNT and CDR2 is YYREEE in the germline V gene (reference sequence). There are 14 residues in the CDR3. The chain's CDR3 is CASSSSGRVDEQYF. DNA of the CDR3: TGTGCCAGCAGCTCGAGCGGGAGGGTTGACGAGCAGTACTTC.

The table lists this clonotype with a few counts. This chain joins TRBV12-3 or TRBV12-4 and TRBJ1-5; D is uncertain. The V end lost 7 bases, the J end lost 4 bases, and 11 bases lay between the germline ends. This CDR3 has 13 amino acids. CDR3 DNA sequence: TGTGCCAGCAACCCCGACTCAAATCAGCCCCAGCATTTT. Protein product: CASNPDSNQPQHF.

The chain recombines TRBV11-1 with TRBJ2-1; D tentatively reads TRBD1 or TRBD2 (5 bases each). The CDR3 covers 16 residues. CDR1 is SGHAT and CDR2 is FQDESV in the germline V gene (reference sequence). Trimming removed 7 bases at V and 0 bases at J, with 16 bases between. CDR3 loop: CASTSGTGRSYNEQFF. CDR3 coding DNA: TGTGCCAGCACCTCCGGGACGGGCCGCTCCTACAATGAGCAGTTCTTC.

This clonotype showed up just once. A much larger clonotype is one base distant, so this may be a read error. The chain combines TRBV4-3 with TRBJ1-1, with D possibly TRBD1 on 5 matching bases. The CDR3 spans 15 residues. The germline V gene has CDR1 LGHNA and CDR2 YSLEER. Trimming removed 6 bases at V and 3 bases at J, with 17 bases between. Here the CDR3 DNA reads TGCGCCAGCAGACTCAGAAACGAGGGACACACTGAAGCTTTCTTT. Translation: CASRLRNEGHTEAFF.

This clonotype was picked up many times. The chain has TRBV6-6 and TRBJ1-2, with 7 positions matching TRBD1. Germline CDR1 MNHNY, CDR2 SVGAGI (reference sequence). The CDR3 is 17 residues long. V was clipped by 2 bases and J by 0 bases; unmatched bases: 9. CDR3 nucleotides: TGTGCCAGCAGTTACCGCCCAGGGGGAGAGACTAACTATGGCTACACCTTC. Translation: CASSYRPGGETNYGYTF.